These 15 T cell receptor beta chains share one sample of origin, sequenced in a study of blood T cells in healthy people across ages (dated by TCRdb to about 2015). Library preparation was by 5' RACE. Instrument on record: Illumina HiSeq 2500. The second PCR ran for roughly 6 to 11 cycles and used a J-beta primer mix along with a sample-barcoded 5' primer. In TCRdb, the public reads were trimmed at Q25 with fastp and aligned with MiXCR, with productive beta chains retained. One record per CDR3 amino acid sequence lists the most common genes and DNA. This sample has 790,000 or so distinct CDR3 sequences in its table, and about 47% of those were observed once. The top ten constitute 15% to 20% of the sample. Material for sequencing was blood. The receptors come from a man older than 75 in good health.

With regard to this clonotype: The junction does not match germline at one end; this may be a read error. The CDR3 coding sequence is TGCGCCGGCAGACATCCGGGAAAAGGCGAGCAGTACTTC. Amino acids: CAGRHPGKGEQYF. V and J are TRBV5-1 and TRBJ2-7; TRBD2 is a possible D gene (5 bases). This CDR3 region has 13 residues. Germline CDR1 SGHRS, CDR2 YFSETQ.

This clonotype was seen at least ten times. CDR3: CAISESRWEPYEQYF. The CDR3 DNA reads TGTGCCATCAGTGAGTCTCGGTGGGAGCCCTACGAGCAGTACTTC. V is TRBV10-3 and J is TRBJ2-7; weak D call: TRBD2 (5 bases). Germline V gene sequence: CDR1 ENHRY, CDR2 SYGVKD. V was cut by 0 bases and J by 2 bases, with 11 bases left in between. The CDR3 covers 15 residues.

This clonotype was detected once. The chain employs TRBV29-1 and TRBJ1-5; D gene unclear. Per the germline V gene, CDR1 is SQVTM and CDR2 is ANQGSEA. The CDR3 runs to 13 residues. Trimming removed 4 bases at V and 0 bases at J, with 7 bases between. The CDR3 region has the DNA TGCAGCGTTGGAGCGAGTAGCAATCAGCCCCAGCATTTT. Its protein product is CSVGASSNQPQHF.

The genes are TRBV14 and TRBJ1-6; maybe TRBD1 (5 bases). V lost 1 base, J lost 7 bases, and 8 bases lay in between. The CDR3 covers 14 residues. Per the germline V gene, CDR1 is SGHDN and CDR2 is FVKESK. The CDR3 sequence is CASSQGRENSPLHF. In DNA form, the CDR3 reads TGTGCCAGCAGCCAAGGCAGGGAAAATTCACCCCTCCACTTT.

The CDR3 DNA follows: TGTGCCACAAGAGGGGCCTCCTACAATGAGCAGTTCTTC. This encodes CATRGASYNEQFF. The V call is TRBV6-5, the J call TRBJ2-1, with D perhaps matching TRBD1 or TRBD2 (5 bases each). V lost 10 bases and J lost 0, with 10 bases in between. CDR3 length: 13 amino acids. Germline V gives CDR1 MNHEY, CDR2 SVGAGI.

Comments on this clonotype: At one of its ends the junction is not consistent with the germline gene, which may arise from a read error. This chain connects TRBV7-3 to TRBJ2-3; D may correspond to TRBD1 or TRBD2 (6 bases each). From germline, CDR1 is SGHTA and CDR2 FQGTGA. This CDR3 region has 18 residues. CDR3 in amino acids: CANSLRGANGTGTDTQYF. As DNA, the CDR3 is TGTGCCAACAGCTTAAGGGGGGCTAACGGAACGGGCACAGATACGCAGTATTTT.

The J gene is TRBJ1-4, the V gene TRBV5-1; 10 nucleotides match TRBD1. The V and J ends lost 4 bases and 8 bases, in that order; junction bases with no gene match: 5. Germline V gene lookup returns CDR1 SGHRS and CDR2 YFSETQ. The CDR3 runs 14 residues. The CDR3 region is CASSRGQGREKLFF. The CDR3 bases are TGCGCCAGCAGCCGGGGACAGGGGAGAGAAAAACTGTTTTTT.

This clonotype was seen repeatedly, ten times or more. The DNA of the CDR3 is TGTGCCAGCAGTTACAAGCACTCCTCCTACGAGCAGTACTTC. Translated: CASSYKHSSYEQYF. The chain links TRBV6-5 to TRBJ2-7, with D uncertain. CDR3 size: 14 residues. Germline V gives CDR1 MNHEY, CDR2 SVGAGI. V lost 2 bases to trimming and J lost 0 bases, with 8 bases between them.

As for this clonotype: This may be a read error, as it is one base from a much larger clone. The rearrangement uses TRBV5-5 and TRBJ2-4, with a tentative D call TRBD2 (5 bases). The J call could be wrong; TRBJ2-7 is a better fit for the DNA end. There are 14 residues in the CDR3. Germline V gene lookup returns CDR1 SGHKS and CDR2 YYEKEE (reference sequence). In nucleotides, the CDR3 is TGTGCCGGCAGCTTCGGACTGACCCTCTACGAGCAGTACTTC. Its translation: CAGSFGLTLYEQYF.

The chain employs TRBV7-2 and TRBJ2-3; 13 bases line up with TRBD2. Germline lookup yields CDR1 SGHTA and CDR2 FQGNSA. Unmatched junction bases numbered 1, after V lost 1 base and J lost 0 bases. This CDR3 comprises 17 residues. Written as DNA, the CDR3 is TGTGCCAGCAGCTTAGGGGGACTAGCGGGGAGCACAGATACGCAGTATTTT. Translated: CASSLGGLAGSTDTQYF.

This clonotype was seen only a few times. The chain has TRBV29-1 and TRBJ1-1; no reliable D call. Germline V gene data show CDR1 as SQVTM and CDR2 as ANQGSEA. V was cut by 0 bases and J by 5 bases, with 16 bases left in between. The CDR3 sequence is 15 residues long. The CDR3 DNA reads as TGCAGCGTTGAAGATTATGGGAGAACGAGGACTGAAGCTTTCTTT. The encoded protein is CSVEDYGRTRTEAFF. The full variable domain, in which reference TRBV29-1 and TRBJ1-1 provide the parts outside the CDR3, is SAVISQKPSRDICQRGTSLTIQCQVDSQVTMMFWYRQQPGQSLTLIATANQGSEATYESGFVIDKFPISRPNLTFSTLTVSNMSPEDSSIYLCSVEDYGRTRTEAFFGQGTRLTVV.

The J gene is TRBJ1-2, the V gene TRBV6-5; no clear D. This CDR3 comprises 15 residues. Germline lookup yields CDR1 MNHEY and CDR2 SVGAGI. The V end lost 0 bases, the J end lost 2 bases, and 10 bases lay between the germline ends. CDR3 residues: CASSYSKEGNYGYTF. DNA for the CDR3: TGTGCCAGCAGTTACTCAAAGGAGGGAAACTATGGCTACACCTTC.

Only a few counts were recorded for this clonotype. This chain joins TRBV3-1 and TRBJ2-7, with TRBD2 identical over 13 bases. The germline gives CDR1 LGHDT, CDR2 YNNKEL (reference sequence). The CDR3 covers 15 residues. Trimming cost V 6 bases and J 6 bases; bases outside gene matches: 8. The DNA of the CDR3 is TGTGCCAGCAGGTCAGGACTAGCGGGAGTGGGCGAGCAGTACTTC. Protein sequence: CASRSGLAGVGEQYF.

This clonotype was observed a few times. This sequence may be a read error, since a much larger clone differs from it by one base. The J gene is TRBJ2-3, the V gene TRBV11-2; D is perhaps TRBD2 (6 bases). Germline loops: CDR1 SGHAT, CDR2 FQNNGV. V was trimmed by 2 bases and J by 4 bases, leaving 16 bases between them. This CDR3 is 16 amino acids long. As DNA, the CDR3 is TGTGCCAGCAGCTTAAATGCTGCGGGATGGTCAGATACGCAGTATTTT. It is translated as CASSLNAAGWSDTQYF.

This chain links TRBV4-3 with TRBJ1-4; 8 bases agree with TRBD1. Germline assignment: CDR1 LGHNA and CDR2 YSLEER. The CDR3 length is 17 residues. The ends lost 0 bases at V and 8 bases at J; junction bases unmatched: 11. The chain's CDR3 is CASSQDRWTGTGEKLFF. CDR3 sequence (DNA): TGCGCCAGCAGCCAAGACCGGTGGACAGGGACGGGGGAAAAACTGTTTTTT.